This T cell receptor beta chain derives from a study of cytomegalovirus exposure and HLA in healthy donors. General study findings and limits: Earlier findings revealed that most TCR beta V segments proved productive either about 87% or about 30% of the time.

V lost 10 bases to trimming and J lost 6 bases; unmatched junction nucleotides: 15. The germline CDR1 and CDR2 sequences are WNHNN and SYGVQD (reference sequence). CDR3 length: 16 residues. In regard to this clone: Antigen specificity is unknown.

The PCR was carried out with 60 Vbeta primers and 13 Jbeta primers. Original processing notes: In a later analysis, the count reached some 83 million unique TCR beta chains, with about 10 million shared. Some clones are missing from TCRdb's copy, which holds only in-frame ones; the method was immunoSEQ multiplex PCR. That table furnishes V, J and clone size, whereas the DNA furnished D and trimming. The sample has roughly 190,000 clones, roughly 80% seen once. This sequence joins TRBV10-1 and TRBJ2-3; 11 bases align to TRBD2. The clonotype was recovered from a woman aged 18 to 35 in good health and CMV-seronegative. Sequencing was carried out using PBMCs. The CDR3: CATSPGLAGQRDTQYF. The CDR3 DNA reads TGCGCCACATCGCCCGGACTAGCGGGCCAAAGGGATACGCAGTATTTT.